Listed below are T cell receptor beta chains from one sample, sequenced in a study of blood T cell repertoires in COVID-19. The repertoire was sequenced with immunoSEQ multiplex PCR; TCRdb's copy has only in-frame clones and lacks some. The sample lists more than 95,000 clones; approximately 89% were seen once. The sample comprised peripheral blood. These receptors originate from an elderly woman in a cohort sampled during active COVID-19. CDR3s include the opening cysteine and the closing phenylalanine or tryptophan. The order of the fields is D gene, clone size, J gene, V gene, CDR3 DNA, CDR3 protein. D genes are given only for firm matches. The size of a clone is reported for some rows only, either as once, few or many, or as a class for expanded clones.

d_gene: .
abundance: .
j_gene: TRBJ1-3
v_gene: TRBV5-1
CDR3nt: TGCGCCAGCAGCTTGTTTGCGCTCGCCTCTGGAAACACCATATATTTT
CDR3aa: CASSLFALASGNTIYF

d_gene: .
abundance: .
j_gene: TRBJ1-2
v_gene: TRBV3-1/TRBV3-2
CDR3nt: TGTGCCAGCAGCCTTTCTGTGTCAGGGGCTAACTATGGCTACACCTTC
CDR3aa: CASSLSVSGANYGYTF

d_gene: TRBD1
abundance: .
j_gene: TRBJ2-1
v_gene: TRBV5-1
CDR3nt: TGCGCCAGCAGCTTGGGGACAGGGCTCCCCTACAATGAGCAGTTCTTC
CDR3aa: CASSLGTGLPYNEQFF

d_gene: TRBD1
abundance: few
j_gene: TRBJ1-5
v_gene: TRBV28
CDR3nt: TGTGCCAGCAGTTTGACAGGGCTTTATAGCAATCAGCCCCAGCATTTT
CDR3aa: CASSLTGLYSNQPQHF

d_gene: TRBD1
abundance: once
j_gene: TRBJ2-7
v_gene: TRBV6-5
CDR3nt: TGTGCCAGCAGACCCGGGACAGGCGCCAACTACGAGCAGTACTTC
CDR3aa: CASRPGTGANYEQYF

d_gene: .
abundance: .
j_gene: TRBJ2-1
v_gene: TRBV14
CDR3nt: TGTGCCAGCAGCCAAGATCAGGCAGGGAAGGGGTATGAGCAGTTCTTC
CDR3aa: CASSQDQAGKGYEQFF

d_gene: TRBD2
abundance: .
j_gene: TRBJ2-1
v_gene: TRBV10-3
CDR3nt: TGTGCCATCAGTGAAATACTAGCGGGGGCCTACAATGAGCAGTTCTTC
CDR3aa: CAISEILAGAYNEQFF

d_gene: TRBD2
abundance: .
j_gene: TRBJ2-3
v_gene: TRBV10-2
CDR3nt: TGCGCCAGCAGCGAGGTGGGGACTAGCGGGAGGTCTGGCGGAGATACGCAGTATTTT
CDR3aa: CASSEVGTSGRSGGDTQYF

d_gene: TRBD1
abundance: .
j_gene: TRBJ1-5
v_gene: TRBV2
CDR3nt: TGTGCCAGCAGTGGACAGGGGGGACCTAGCAATCAGCCCCAGCATTTT
CDR3aa: CASSGQGGPSNQPQHF

d_gene: .
abundance: .
j_gene: TRBJ2-7
v_gene: TRBV7-9
CDR3nt: TGTGCCAGCAGCTTTCAGGGTTGGGACGAGCAGTACTTC
CDR3aa: CASSFQGWDEQYF

d_gene: .
abundance: .
j_gene: TRBJ2-2
v_gene: TRBV27
CDR3nt: TGTGCCAGCAGCCGCAGCCAGGGGATTACCGGGGAGCTGTTTTTT
CDR3aa: CASSRSQGITGELFF

d_gene: .
abundance: .
j_gene: TRBJ1-1
v_gene: TRBV7-9
CDR3nt: TGTGCCAGCAGCCAGGATGGAGGGAACACTGAAGCTTTCTTT
CDR3aa: CASSQDGGNTEAFF

d_gene: TRBD2
abundance: .
j_gene: TRBJ2-3
v_gene: TRBV18
CDR3nt: TGTGCCAGCTCACCACCTGGCGGGAGATTAGATACGCAGTATTTT
CDR3aa: CASSPPGGRLDTQYF

d_gene: TRBD2
abundance: .
j_gene: TRBJ2-1
v_gene: TRBV5-4
CDR3nt: TGTGCCAGCAGCTCAGGATCGGGGGGGCCTGTGAATGAGCAGTTCTTC
CDR3aa: CASSSGSGGPVNEQFF

d_gene: TRBD1
abundance: few
j_gene: TRBJ2-1
v_gene: TRBV7-7
CDR3nt: TGTGCTAATTCTTCCGTGTGGGACAGGGGGCACAATGAGCAGTTCTTC
CDR3aa: CANSSVWDRGHNEQFF

d_gene: .
abundance: .
j_gene: TRBJ2-6
v_gene: TRBV11-3
CDR3nt: TGTGCCAGCAGCTTGGGAGACAAAAGCTCTGGGGCCAACGTCCTGACTTTC
CDR3aa: CASSLGDKSSGANVLTF

d_gene: .
abundance: .
j_gene: TRBJ1-1
v_gene: TRBV3-1/TRBV3-2
CDR3nt: TGTGCCAGCAGCCAAGAGGGCCGAAACACTGAAGCTTTCTTT
CDR3aa: CASSQEGRNTEAFF

d_gene: .
abundance: .
j_gene: TRBJ2-2
v_gene: TRBV29-1
CDR3nt: TGCAGCGTTGTGGCAGGGGCAAACACCGGGGAGCTGTTTTTT
CDR3aa: CSVVAGANTGELFF

d_gene: TRBD2
abundance: .
j_gene: TRBJ2-7
v_gene: TRBV24-1
CDR3nt: TGTGCCACCAGTCGGGAGGCCTCCGCGGGGGAGCAGTACTTC
CDR3aa: CATSREASAGEQYF

d_gene: TRBD2
abundance: .
j_gene: TRBJ2-1
v_gene: TRBV9
CDR3nt: TGTGCCAGCAGCGTAGGACTAGCGGGGCCCAATGAGCAGTTCTTC
CDR3aa: CASSVGLAGPNEQFF

d_gene: TRBD1
abundance: .
j_gene: TRBJ2-7
v_gene: TRBV6-6
CDR3nt: TGTGCCAGCAGTTCTCCGGGACAGGTCTACGAGCAGTACTTC
CDR3aa: CASSSPGQVYEQYF

d_gene: .
abundance: .
j_gene: TRBJ1-3
v_gene: TRBV9
CDR3nt: TGTGCCATCAAAGGGGCTGGAAACACCATATATTTT
CDR3aa: CAIKGAGNTIYF

d_gene: .
abundance: .
j_gene: TRBJ2-3
v_gene: TRBV4-1
CDR3nt: TGCGCCAGCAGCCAAGATCACGGGAGAGGCGCGGATACGCAGTATTTT
CDR3aa: CASSQDHGRGADTQYF

d_gene: TRBD2
abundance: .
j_gene: TRBJ2-7
v_gene: TRBV5-5
CDR3nt: TGTGCCAGCATCCGGGAGGGATCCTATACCTACGAGCAGTACTTC
CDR3aa: CASIREGSYTYEQYF

d_gene: TRBD2
abundance: once
j_gene: TRBJ2-2
v_gene: TRBV19
CDR3nt: TGTGCCAGCAGAAATCCGGGACTAGCGGGAGGGCCGGGCACCGGGGAGCTGTTTTTT
CDR3aa: CASRNPGLAGGPGTGELFF

d_gene: .
abundance: .
j_gene: TRBJ2-5
v_gene: TRBV7-9
CDR3nt: TGTGCCAGCAGCTTAGGATCCGGAACAGGGCGATCGGAGACCCAGTACTTC
CDR3aa: CASSLGSGTGRSETQYF

d_gene: .
abundance: .
j_gene: TRBJ1-1
v_gene: TRBV7-9
CDR3nt: TGTGCCAGCAGCTCCCCGGGCGGGGCGGGAGCTTTCTTT
CDR3aa: CASSSPGGAGAFF

d_gene: TRBD1
abundance: .
j_gene: TRBJ2-5
v_gene: TRBV7-6
CDR3nt: TGTGCCAGCAACACAGGGGGCGCGGAGACCCAGTACTTC
CDR3aa: CASNTGGAETQYF

d_gene: .
abundance: .
j_gene: TRBJ2-2
v_gene: TRBV11-3
CDR3nt: TGTGCCAGCAGCCTGGCAGGGGAGCTGTTTTTT
CDR3aa: CASSLAGELFF

d_gene: .
abundance: once
j_gene: TRBJ1-1
v_gene: TRBV5-1
CDR3nt: TGCGCCAGCAGCTTAACAGGGAAATCGAACACTGAAGCTTTCTTT
CDR3aa: CASSLTGKSNTEAFF

d_gene: TRBD1
abundance: .
j_gene: TRBJ2-7
v_gene: TRBV5-1
CDR3nt: TGCGCCAGCAGCTCCGGGACAGGGACGACTGAGCAGTACTTC
CDR3aa: CASSSGTGTTEQYF

d_gene: .
abundance: .
j_gene: TRBJ2-2
v_gene: TRBV19
CDR3nt: TGTGCCAGTAGTATTCGGGGATCACTTGGCACCGGGGAGCTGTTTTTT
CDR3aa: CASSIRGSLGTGELFF

d_gene: .
abundance: .
j_gene: TRBJ1-2
v_gene: TRBV5-1
CDR3nt: TGCGCCAGCAGCTTATCACAGTATGGCTACACCTTC
CDR3aa: CASSLSQYGYTF

d_gene: .
abundance: .
j_gene: TRBJ1-2
v_gene: TRBV7-2
CDR3nt: TGTGCCAGCAGTCCGGGGAACTATGGCTACACCTTC
CDR3aa: CASSPGNYGYTF

d_gene: .
abundance: .
j_gene: TRBJ2-5
v_gene: TRBV2
CDR3nt: TGTGCCAGCAGTGTAGGGGAATTAGAGACCCAGTACTTC
CDR3aa: CASSVGELETQYF

d_gene: TRBD2
abundance: .
j_gene: TRBJ2-3
v_gene: TRBV10-3
CDR3nt: TGTGCCATCTGCCTTGCTAGCGGGAGCACAGATACGCAGTATTTT
CDR3aa: CAICLASGSTDTQYF

d_gene: TRBD1
abundance: .
j_gene: TRBJ1-5
v_gene: TRBV28
CDR3nt: TGTGCCAGCACCCGGACAGGGACGTCAAATCAGCCCCAGCATTTT
CDR3aa: CASTRTGTSNQPQHF

d_gene: TRBD1
abundance: .
j_gene: TRBJ2-7
v_gene: TRBV6-1
CDR3nt: TGTGCCAGCAGTGATGGGGTGGGTAGTGGGGACAGGGACGTCTACGAGCAGTACTTC
CDR3aa: CASSDGVGSGDRDVYEQYF

d_gene: .
abundance: .
j_gene: TRBJ2-7
v_gene: TRBV20-1
CDR3nt: TGCAGTGCTAGTGATGTAGGACAGCCGACCTACGAGCAGTACTTC
CDR3aa: CSASDVGQPTYEQYF

d_gene: .
abundance: .
j_gene: TRBJ2-3
v_gene: TRBV11-1
CDR3nt: TGTGCCAGCAGCGAGCGTGGAGAGACAGATACGCAGTATTTT
CDR3aa: CASSERGETDTQYF

d_gene: TRBD2
abundance: once
j_gene: TRBJ2-1
v_gene: TRBV5-1
CDR3nt: TGCGCCAGCAGGACTAGCGGGGGCACCTACAATGAGCAGTTCTTC
CDR3aa: CASRTSGGTYNEQFF

d_gene: .
abundance: few
j_gene: TRBJ1-5
v_gene: TRBV2
CDR3nt: TGTGCCAGCAGTGTGGAGGCCGATCAGCCCCAGCATTTT
CDR3aa: CASSVEADQPQHF

d_gene: .
abundance: .
j_gene: TRBJ2-3
v_gene: TRBV6-5
CDR3nt: TGTGCCAGCAGTTACTCGATATCTGGGGGCGGAGGTACGCAGTATTTT
CDR3aa: CASSYSISGGGGTQYF

d_gene: .
abundance: .
j_gene: TRBJ2-5
v_gene: TRBV18
CDR3nt: TGTGCCAGCTCACCACCGACTAGTGGGGAGACCCAGTACTTC
CDR3aa: CASSPPTSGETQYF

d_gene: TRBD1
abundance: .
j_gene: TRBJ2-2
v_gene: TRBV7-2
CDR3nt: TGTGCCAGCAGCTCAGGGGGACGGGGGGAGCTGTTTTTT
CDR3aa: CASSSGGRGELFF

d_gene: TRBD1
abundance: .
j_gene: TRBJ1-6
v_gene: TRBV19
CDR3nt: TGTGCCAGTAGCCCGGACAGGGGGAGCTCCTATAATTCACCCCTCCACTTT
CDR3aa: CASSPDRGSSYNSPLHF

d_gene: .
abundance: .
j_gene: TRBJ2-7
v_gene: TRBV3-1/TRBV3-2
CDR3nt: TGTGCCAGCAGCCGGTTGAGGGCCGGGGAGCAGTACTTC
CDR3aa: CASSRLRAGEQYF

d_gene: TRBD2
abundance: .
j_gene: TRBJ2-7
v_gene: TRBV5-6
CDR3nt: TGTGCCAGCAGCTTGAGGGTTACTAGCGGGAGCCACGAGCAGTACTTC
CDR3aa: CASSLRVTSGSHEQYF

d_gene: .
abundance: few
j_gene: TRBJ1-1
v_gene: TRBV3-1/TRBV3-2
CDR3nt: TGTGCCAGCAGCCCGGGACAGAACACTGAAGCTTTCTTT
CDR3aa: CASSPGQNTEAFF

d_gene: .
abundance: .
j_gene: TRBJ2-5
v_gene: TRBV19
CDR3nt: TGTGCCAGTAGTAAAGCCAGGGGTCTAGAGACCCAGTACTTC
CDR3aa: CASSKARGLETQYF

d_gene: .
abundance: .
j_gene: TRBJ2-1
v_gene: TRBV5-1
CDR3nt: TGCGCCAGCAGCTTGGACAGGACCACCTACAATGAGCAGTTCTTC
CDR3aa: CASSLDRTTYNEQFF

d_gene: .
abundance: .
j_gene: TRBJ1-2
v_gene: TRBV6-5
CDR3nt: TGTGCCAGCACAGGGGTGGGGTATGGCTACACCTTC
CDR3aa: CASTGVGYGYTF

d_gene: .
abundance: .
j_gene: TRBJ1-5
v_gene: TRBV21-1
CDR3nt: TGTGCCAGCAGCAGGACTAGACAGTCCAATCAGCCCCAGCATTTT
CDR3aa: CASSRTRQSNQPQHF

d_gene: .
abundance: .
j_gene: TRBJ1-4
v_gene: TRBV30
CDR3nt: TGTGCCTGGAGTTCAAAGGGTCAGGCGGGTGAAAAACTGTTTTTT
CDR3aa: CAWSSKGQAGEKLFF

d_gene: TRBD1
abundance: .
j_gene: TRBJ2-1
v_gene: TRBV4-2
CDR3nt: TGTGCCAGCACTACCAGCAGGGGGCCTTACAATGAGCAGTTCTTC
CDR3aa: CASTTSRGPYNEQFF

d_gene: TRBD1
abundance: .
j_gene: TRBJ2-4
v_gene: TRBV6-2/TRBV6-3
CDR3nt: TGTGCCAGCAGTTCCACCACAGGGGAAGGAGGCATTCAGTACTTC
CDR3aa: CASSSTTGEGGIQYF

d_gene: .
abundance: .
j_gene: TRBJ1-6
v_gene: TRBV5-5
CDR3nt: TGTGCCAGCAGCTTACAAGTCGGCAGGGCGAATTCACCCCTCCACTTT
CDR3aa: CASSLQVGRANSPLHF

d_gene: .
abundance: .
j_gene: TRBJ1-2
v_gene: TRBV20-1
CDR3nt: TGCAGTGCTGCGACTAAATATGGCTACACCTTC
CDR3aa: CSAATKYGYTF

d_gene: TRBD2
abundance: .
j_gene: TRBJ2-7
v_gene: TRBV4-1
CDR3nt: TGCGCCAGCAGGTGGCGGGGGGATTCCTACGAGCAGTACTTC
CDR3aa: CASRWRGDSYEQYF